The present TCR beta chain was sequenced within a study of T cells after yellow fever vaccination. This clonotype was counted only a few times. TCRdb re-analysed the 5' RACE reads in MiXCR, keeping a single row per CDR3 protein. Seen here are approximately 330,000 distinct CDR3 sequences, 4.1% observed once, and the top ten hold approximately 23%. V shed 3 bases, J shed 7 bases, and the junction held 10 bases outside the gene matches. This CDR3 spans 17 amino acids. Germline V gene data show CDR1 as KGHSH and CDR2 as LQKENI. Here the sequenced sample was PBMCs, taken 5 days after the yellow fever booster vaccination. The J gene is TRBJ1-6, the V gene TRBV18, with TRBD1 matching over 9 bases. This receptor was obtained from a man aged 18 to 29 who received the YFV17D yellow fever vaccine. The DNA for the CDR3 is TGTGCCAGCTCACCGTTTTTTGGACAGGGGAGGAATTCACCCCTCCACTTT. As protein: CASSPFFGQGRNSPLHF.